A selection of T cell receptor beta chains follows, all from one sample in a study of cytomegalovirus exposure and HLA in healthy donors. This table comes from immunoSEQ multiplex PCR, and its TCRdb copy is limited to in-frame clones, with some not included. The sample lists roughly 100,000 clones, 81% seen once, with 10% in the top ten. Sequenced sample: PBMCs. These TCRs come from a human donor in good health. The CDR3 runs from the conserved cysteine through the conserved F or W. D genes are given only for firm matches. A row's size may be missing; if present it is once, few, many or a size class.

V	D	size	J	CDR3	DNA
TRBV6-4	.	.	TRBJ1-1	CASSLEAGRGTEAFF	TGTGCCAGCAGTCTTGAGGCGGGGCGAGGAACTGAAGCTTTCTTT
TRBV19	.	once	TRBJ2-7	CASSPLMERARDEQYF	TGTGCCAGTAGCCCCTTAATGGAGCGCGCCCGTGACGAGCAGTACTTC
TRBV28	.	.	TRBJ1-1	CASPRGSEAFF	TGTGCCAGCCCAAGGGGTTCTGAAGCTTTCTTT
TRBV4-1	TRBD2	.	TRBJ2-7	CASSQERLAGAYEQYF	TGCGCCAGCAGCCAAGAGAGACTAGCGGGCGCCTACGAGCAGTACTTC
TRBV4-3	.	.	TRBJ2-7	CASSQDPLTGGRYEQYF	TGCGCCAGCAGCCAAGATCCCCTTACCGGAGGACGGTACGAGCAGTACTTC
TRBV29-1	.	.	TRBJ1-2	CSVQGGYGYTF	TGCAGCGTTCAGGGAGGCTATGGCTACACCTTC
TRBV4-2	TRBD2	.	TRBJ2-1	CASSQVSGGTYNEQFF	TGTGCCAGCAGCCAAGTGAGCGGGGGGACTTACAATGAGCAGTTCTTC
TRBV4-2	TRBD1	.	TRBJ2-5	CASSQDRGQVQETQYF	TGTGCCAGCAGCCAAGATCGAGGACAGGTCCAAGAGACCCAGTACTTC
TRBV6-1	TRBD2	.	TRBJ2-7	CASRLAGGTYEQYF	TGTGCCAGCAGGCTAGCGGGAGGAACATACGAGCAGTACTTC
TRBV25-1	TRBD1	.	TRBJ2-2	CASSATGGAGTGELFF	TGTGCCAGCAGTGCGACAGGGGGCGCTGGCACCGGGGAGCTGTTTTTT
TRBV27	.	once	TRBJ1-1	CASSLWGQLNTEAFF	TGTGCCAGCAGTTTATGGGGACAACTGAACACTGAAGCTTTCTTT
TRBV29-1	.	.	TRBJ2-1	CSVIEGVLYNEQFF	TGCAGCGTGATAGAGGGAGTTCTCTACAATGAGCAGTTCTTC
TRBV6-6	TRBD1	few	TRBJ2-5	CASRKGQLETQYF	TGTGCCAGCAGAAAGGGACAGTTAGAGACCCAGTACTTC
TRBV10-3	TRBD2	.	TRBJ2-3	CAISVGGDTDTQYF	TGTGCCATCAGTGTCGGGGGGGACACAGATACGCAGTATTTT
TRBV7-2	TRBD2	once	TRBJ2-2	CASSLAGGLGFTGELFF	TGTGCCAGCAGCTTAGCGGGGGGACTAGGGTTCACCGGGGAGCTGTTTTTT
TRBV4-3	TRBD1	once	TRBJ2-2	CASSQLGQEVVGELFF	TGCGCCAGCAGCCAACTCGGACAGGAGGTCGTCGGGGAGCTGTTTTTT
TRBV7-2	.	.	TRBJ2-3	CASSLGASSDTQYF	TGTGCCAGCAGCTTAGGTGCTAGTTCTGATACGCAGTATTTT
TRBV13	TRBD1	.	TRBJ2-2	CASSPRTGSTGELFF	TGTGCCAGCAGCCCTCGGACAGGGAGCACCGGGGAGCTGTTTTTT
TRBV28	TRBD1	.	TRBJ1-3	CASSFKDRGRYGNTIYF	TGTGCCAGCAGTTTCAAGGACAGGGGGCGCTATGGAAACACCATATATTTT
TRBV7-3	TRBD1	.	TRBJ2-3	CASSPTGPPVTDTQYF	TGTGCCAGCAGCCCGACAGGGCCCCCAGTCACAGATACGCAGTATTTT
TRBV5-4	.	few	TRBJ2-5	CASSLGASSETQYF	TGTGCCAGCAGCTTGGGGGCTAGCTCTGAGACCCAGTACTTC
TRBV14	.	.	TRBJ1-1	CASSPPGTTKANTEAFF	TGTGCCAGCAGCCCCCCCGGGACAACTAAGGCGAACACTGAAGCTTTCTTT